This TCR beta chain was retrieved from a study of T cell clonality in common variable immunodeficiency. Study-level findings and limits: Fewer TCRbeta clones were shared among CVID subjects than controls.

V dropped 3 bases and J dropped 4 bases, with 21 bases sitting between them. This CDR3 has 16 amino acids. Germline values: CDR1 DFQATT, CDR2 SNEGSKA (reference sequence). Measured with immunoSEQ multiplex PCR; TCRdb has only the in-frame clones, and not every one. The sample is made up of about 81,000 clones, none counted only once. This clone was counted at least ten times. As yet, its antigen is unknown. The read finishes 3 residues shy of the CDR3 end, and the germline J gene is used to complete it. Blood samples were heparinized, 5 to 8 ml per donor. The sequenced sample was peripheral blood mononuclear cells. The chain links TRBV20-1 to TRBJ2-5; weak D call: TRBD1 (5 bases). The clonotype originates from a person aged 18 to 70 in good health. CDR3 residues: CSASAPLAGFLETQYF. The covered CDR3 bases are TGCAGTGCTAGTGCGCCGCTGGCAGGGTTCTTAGAGACC.